The 31 T cell receptor beta chains given below trace back to one sample, sequenced in a study of cytomegalovirus exposure and HLA in healthy donors. PCR primers comprised 60 Vbeta and 13 Jbeta primers. Some clones are missing from TCRdb's copy, which holds only in-frame ones; the method was immunoSEQ multiplex PCR. The sample has around 130,000 clones, about 76% seen once. Sequencing used PBMCs. The receptor set was obtained from a man aged 35 to 55 in good health and CMV-seropositive.

This clone showed up just a few times. The chain joins TRBV4-1 to TRBJ1-5; 7 bases fit TRBD1. The CDR3 contains 16 residues. Germline V gene data show CDR1 as MGHRA and CDR2 as YSYEKL. J gave up 7 bases and V 5 bases, and 14 bases lay outside the gene matches. This chain's CDR3 is CASSSNWDSGQQPQHF. CDR3 nucleotides: TGCGCCAGCAGCTCGAACTGGGACAGCGGGCAACAGCCCCAGCATTTT.

The chain recombines TRBV11-2 with TRBJ2-7; TRBD1 aligns across 7 bases. The CDR3 length is 13 residues. Unmatched junction bases numbered 1, after V lost 3 bases and J lost 2 bases. Per germline, CDR1 SGHAT and CDR2 FQNNGV. The CDR3 region has the DNA TGTGCCAGCAGCTTCGGACAGGCCTACGAGCAGTACTTC. This sequence encodes CASSFGQAYEQYF.

V usage is TRBV28 and J usage is TRBJ1-3; D is unclear. The CDR3 length is 12 residues. Germline-derived CDR1 and CDR2 are MDHEN and SYDVKM. V shed 7 bases and J shed 4 bases, with 8 bases lying between them. CDR3 sequence (DNA): TGTGCCAGCACCTCACAGGGAAACACCATATATTTT. Its translation: CASTSQGNTIYF.

The rearrangement uses TRBV10-3 and TRBJ2-7; 8 bases are a match to TRBD2. In germline, CDR1 is ENHRY, CDR2 SYGVKD. CDR3 length: 13 amino acids. With 2 bases clipped from V and 6 bases from J, the junction kept 3 bases outside the gene matches. CDR3: CAISEGTSGEQYF. For the CDR3, the DNA is TGTGCCATCAGTGAGGGTACTAGCGGCGAGCAGTACTTC.

The chain links TRBV19 to TRBJ1-2; 7 bases fit TRBD1. The CDR3 consists of 15 residues. Trimming at V came to 9 bases and at J to 2 bases, leaving 12 bases not matched to a gene. Germline CDR1 is LNHDA and CDR2 is SQIVND (reference sequence). The CDR3 is CASRPGDRLNYGYTF. For the CDR3, the DNA is TGTGCCAGCAGACCGGGGGACAGACTAAACTATGGCTACACCTTC.

This sequence joins TRBV5-1 and TRBJ2-3; 7 bases line up with TRBD2. The CDR3 totals 15 residues. Germline trimming cut 4 bases from V and 4 bases from J; bases unmatched to any gene: 9. The V gene's germline CDR1 is SGHRS and CDR2 YFSETQ. CDR3 nucleotides: TGCGCCAGCAGCCTCCAGCGGGGACTTGCAGATACGCAGTATTTT. This sequence encodes CASSLQRGLADTQYF.

The chain employs TRBV28 and TRBJ2-7, with D unclear. Trimming took off 5 bases at V and 7 bases at J, with 12 bases between the two ends. The germline gives CDR1 MDHEN, CDR2 SYDVKM. This CDR3 is 12 amino acids long. CDR3 in amino acids: CASSNLGSEQYF. The DNA for the CDR3 is TGTGCCAGCAGTAATCTCGGGTCGGAGCAGTACTTC. Full variable domain (remainder filled in from reference TRBV28 and TRBJ2-7): DVKVTQSSRYLVKRTGEKVFLECVQDMDHENMFWYRQDPGLGLRLIYFSYDVKMKEKGDIPEGYSVSREKKERFSLILESASTNQTSMYLCASSNLGSEQYFGPGTRLTVT.

The gene calls are TRBV5-4 and TRBJ2-1; the D gene is possibly TRBD2 (6 bases). The V and J ends lost 1 base and 4 bases respectively, with 12 bases between them. Germline CDR1 SGHNT, CDR2 YYREEE (reference sequence). CDR3 size: 15 residues. The CDR3 reads CASSLYRDSYNEQFF. CDR3 sequence (DNA): TGTGCCAGCAGCTTGTATCGGGACTCATACAATGAGCAGTTCTTC.

This chain joins TRBV2 and TRBJ2-3; D possibly corresponds to TRBD2 (6 bases). The germline gives CDR1 SNHLY, CDR2 FYNNEI. V was clipped by 6 bases and J by 2 bases, with 18 bases between them. The CDR3 is made up of 16 amino acids. The DNA for the CDR3 is TGTGCCAGCAGAGTAACTCGGGAGAGTCTCACAGATACGCAGTATTTT. Residues: CASRVTRESLTDTQYF.

The chain employs TRBV18 and TRBJ1-1; 11 positions agree with TRBD1. From germline, CDR1 is KGHSH and CDR2 LQKENI. V gave up 4 bases and J gave up 2 bases; unmatched junction bases: 3. The CDR3 totals 15 residues. The chain's CDR3 is CASSQWTGGNTEAFF. CDR3 in DNA: TGTGCCAGCTCACAATGGACAGGGGGCAACACTGAAGCTTTCTTT.

The chain couples TRBV6-6 to TRBJ1-1, with D unresolved. V lost 3 bases to trimming and J lost 0 bases, with 8 bases between them. Per germline, CDR1 MNHNY and CDR2 SVGAGI (reference sequence). This CDR3 region has 14 residues. The CDR3 loop reads CASSYAAVNTEAFF. In DNA, the CDR3 is TGTGCCAGCAGTTATGCGGCAGTGAACACTGAAGCTTTCTTT.

This chain joins TRBV11-1 and TRBJ2-7; D is ambiguous. Trimming cost V 5 bases and J 1 base, with 6 bases left between them. The CDR3 spans 12 residues. From germline, CDR1 is SGHAT and CDR2 FQDESV (reference sequence). The CDR3: CASSAASYEQYF. In DNA, the CDR3 is TGTGCCAGCAGCGCGGCTTCCTACGAGCAGTACTTC.

The genes are TRBV27 and TRBJ1-4, with a weak D call TRBD1 (6 bases). In germline, CDR1 is MNHEY, CDR2 SMNVEV (reference sequence). Trimming removed 4 bases at V and 0 bases at J, with 6 bases between. CDR3 length: 14 residues. The CDR3 sequence: CASSWTATNEKLFF. DNA for the CDR3: TGTGCCAGCAGTTGGACAGCAACTAATGAAAAACTGTTTTTT.

The rearrangement joins TRBV7-2 to TRBJ2-5; possible D gene TRBD2, 5 bases. CDR1 is SGHTA, CDR2 FQGNSA, per germline. Trimming stripped 1 base from V and 9 bases from J, with 12 bases between. There are 13 residues in the CDR3. The CDR3 coding sequence is TGTGCCAGCAGCTTAGGTGCGGACTCGGCCCAGTACTTC. Its translation is CASSLGADSAQYF.

V gene TRBV16 combines with J gene TRBJ1-2, with D perhaps TRBD1 (6 bases). Germline V gene lookup returns CDR1 KGHSY and CDR2 FQNENV. There are 13 residues in the CDR3. V lost 2 bases and J lost 4, with 8 bases in between. The CDR3: CASSQGGSYGYTF. Written as DNA, the CDR3 is TGTGCCAGCAGCCAAGGGGGCAGCTATGGCTACACCTTC. Complete variable domain (other parts from reference TRBV16 and TRBJ1-2): GEEVAQTPKHLVRGEGQKAKLYCAPIKGHSYVFWYQQVLKNEFKFLISFQNENVFDETGMPKERFSAKCLPNSPCSLEIQATKLEDSAVYFCASSQGGSYGYTFGSGTRLTVV.

A few counts support this clone. The rearrangement links TRBV9 to TRBJ2-3; D possibly corresponds to TRBD2 (6 bases). V was pared by 0 bases and J by 8 bases, with 28 bases between. The CDR3 is made up of 19 amino acids. Germline CDR1 SGDLS, CDR2 YYNGEE. The CDR3 region is CASSVGVRRGGPPVLTQYF. In DNA form, the CDR3 reads TGTGCCAGCAGCGTAGGGGTGAGAAGGGGAGGACCCCCCGTACTTACGCAGTATTTT.

The CDR3 loop reads CAISEPDRGPHYGYTF. The CDR3 nucleotides read TGTGCCATCAGTGAACCGGACAGGGGGCCTCACTATGGCTACACCTTC. The rearrangement links TRBV10-3 to TRBJ1-2; TRBD1 matches at 11 bases. Per germline, CDR1 ENHRY and CDR2 SYGVKD. The V segment lost 3 bases and the J segment 3 bases; nucleotides outside the gene matches: 6. The length of the CDR3 is 16 residues.

With regard to this clone: The same CDR3 is also encoded by other DNA sequences in this sample. The chain's CDR3 is CASSPLNQPQHF. In nucleotides, the CDR3 is TGTGCCAGCAGTCCTCTGAATCAGCCCCAGCATTTT. The chain recombines TRBV28 with TRBJ1-5; D remains ambiguous. V lost 5 bases and J 4 bases, leaving 6 bases between the germline ends. CDR1 is MDHEN and CDR2 is SYDVKM in the germline V gene. The CDR3 is made up of 12 amino acids.

The gene calls are TRBV5-1 and TRBJ2-7; 8 bases fit TRBD1. V was pared by 4 bases and J by 3 bases, with 9 bases of the junction left unmatched. The CDR3 extends over 15 amino acids. Looked up from germline, CDR1 is SGHRS and CDR2 is YFSETQ. The chain's CDR3 is CASSTQTGVRYEQYF. CDR3 coding DNA: TGCGCCAGCAGCACACAGACAGGGGTACGCTACGAGCAGTACTTC.

This clone was counted once. V usage is TRBV5-1 and J usage is TRBJ2-3, with a possible D match to TRBD1 (6 bases). This CDR3 has 15 residues. V was clipped by 1 base and J by 1 base, with 10 bases between them. CDR1 and CDR2 (germline): SGHRS, YFSETQ. The CDR3 nucleotides read TGCGCCAGCAGCTTGAGGGGGATGGGCACAGATACGCAGTATTTT. It is translated as CASSLRGMGTDTQYF.

J is TRBJ1-1 and V is TRBV11-2; perhaps TRBD1 as D (6 bases). Trimming shortened V by 1 base and J by 8 bases, and 14 bases separated the two germline ends. The CDR3 sequence is 14 residues long. Germline loops: CDR1 SGHAT, CDR2 FQNNGV. CDR3 in DNA: TGTGCCAGCAGCTTAGCGTCTGGGCAGGGGGAAGCTTTCTTT. Its translation: CASSLASGQGEAFF.

The chain links TRBV2 to TRBJ1-5, with D maybe TRBD1 (6 bases). Trimming cost V 6 bases and J 3 bases, with 15 bases left between them. This CDR3 region has 15 residues. CDR1 SNHLY and CDR2 FYNNEI come from the germline V gene. DNA for the CDR3: TGTGCCAGCAGCTCATTAGGGGGAGTCAATCAGCCCCAGCATTTT. Its translation is CASSSLGGVNQPQHF.

The chain has TRBV14 and TRBJ2-5; D possibly corresponds to TRBD1 (6 bases). This CDR3 is 17 amino acids long. CDR1 SGHDN and CDR2 FVKESK come from the germline V gene. Trimming took off 1 base at V and 5 bases at J, with 20 bases between the two ends. The CDR3 DNA is TGTGCCAGCAGCCAAGGGTTGGGGGCTGGGTTCGCGGAGACCCAGTACTTC. The encoded protein is CASSQGLGAGFAETQYF. The full variable domain, rest sourced from reference TRBV14 and TRBJ2-5, is EAGVTQFPSHSVIEKGQTVTLRCDPISGHDNLYWYRRVMGKEIKFLLHFVKESKQDESGMPNNRFLAERTGGTYSTLKVQPAELEDSGVYFCASSQGLGAGFAETQYFGPGTRLLVL.

Concerning this clone itself: Compared with germline, one end of the junction differs, possibly owing to a read error. The chain links TRBV19 to TRBJ1-1, with 10 nucleotides matching TRBD1. Germline CDR1 and CDR2: LNHDA and SQIVND (reference sequence). The CDR3 loop spans 15 amino acids. The DNA for the CDR3 is TGTGCCAGTAGGATAGACCCGGGACAGGGGAATGAAGCTTTCTTT. As protein: CASRIDPGQGNEAFF.

This chain joins TRBV28 and TRBJ2-5, with 10 nucleotides matching TRBD1. CDR1 and CDR2 from the germline V gene are MDHEN and SYDVKM. V was clipped by 7 bases and J by 6 bases; unmatched bases: 8. The CDR3 runs 14 residues. The CDR3 loop is CASIGGQGRQTQYF. The CDR3 DNA reads TGTGCCAGCATTGGGGGACAGGGGAGGCAGACCCAGTACTTC.

This clone has more than one count but fewer than ten. This chain joins TRBV19 and TRBJ1-5; 9 bases align to TRBD1. This CDR3 contains 18 residues. Germline V CDR1 and CDR2: LNHDA, SQIVND (reference sequence). After removal of 5 bases from V and 2 bases from J, the junction contained 13 bases not matched to a gene. CDR3 protein: CASSGRDRVSKGNQPQHF. For the CDR3, the DNA is TGTGCCAGTAGTGGCCGGGACAGGGTTTCTAAGGGCAATCAGCCCCAGCATTTT.

The chain carries TRBV7-9 and TRBJ2-3; the D gene is possibly TRBD1 (5 bases). Germline CDR1 is SEHNR and CDR2 is FQNEAQ (reference sequence). CDR3 length: 14 residues. Trimming removed 8 bases at V and 5 bases at J, with 17 bases between. This CDR3 reads CASSRAREGDTQYF. The CDR3 DNA reads as TGTGCCAGCTCCCGGGCCAGGGAAGGAGATACGCAGTATTTT.

The chain is built from TRBV6-6 and TRBJ2-1; 8 positions match TRBD1. The germline V gene encodes CDR1 MNHNY and CDR2 SVGAGI (reference sequence). This CDR3 region has 13 residues. The V gene end was trimmed by 2 bases and the J gene end by 9 bases; junction bases not matched to a gene: 3. The CDR3 coding sequence is TGTGCCAGCAGTTACCCAGGGGGCCTTGAGCAGTTCTTC. Residues: CASSYPGGLEQFF.

The V call is TRBV11-2, the J call TRBJ2-7, with unresolved D. Looked up from germline, CDR1 is SGHAT and CDR2 is FQNNGV. This CDR3 has 12 residues. Trimming shortened V by 1 base and J by 7 bases, and 8 bases separated the two germline ends. In DNA, the CDR3 is TGTGCCAGCAGCTTAGCCAGGCAGGAGCAGTACTTC. Its translation: CASSLARQEQYF.

This chain joins TRBV6-1 and TRBJ2-6, with D unclear. The CDR3 is 15 residues long. V lost 6 bases and J lost 0, with 9 bases in between. CDR1 is MNHNS, CDR2 SASEGT, per germline. CDR3 DNA sequence: TGTGCCAGCAGGGGCGAAAGCTCTGGGGCCAACGTCCTGACTTTC. As protein: CASRGESSGANVLTF.

The rearrangement joins TRBV29-1 to TRBJ2-1; 8 bases fit TRBD1. The CDR3 is made up of 13 amino acids. Trimming cost V 6 bases and J 7 bases; bases outside gene matches: 8. From germline, CDR1 is SQVTM and CDR2 ANQGSEA. The CDR3 DNA is TGCAGCGTCGGACAGGGTTTCGGGAATGAGCAGTTCTTC. Its protein product is CSVGQGFGNEQFF.